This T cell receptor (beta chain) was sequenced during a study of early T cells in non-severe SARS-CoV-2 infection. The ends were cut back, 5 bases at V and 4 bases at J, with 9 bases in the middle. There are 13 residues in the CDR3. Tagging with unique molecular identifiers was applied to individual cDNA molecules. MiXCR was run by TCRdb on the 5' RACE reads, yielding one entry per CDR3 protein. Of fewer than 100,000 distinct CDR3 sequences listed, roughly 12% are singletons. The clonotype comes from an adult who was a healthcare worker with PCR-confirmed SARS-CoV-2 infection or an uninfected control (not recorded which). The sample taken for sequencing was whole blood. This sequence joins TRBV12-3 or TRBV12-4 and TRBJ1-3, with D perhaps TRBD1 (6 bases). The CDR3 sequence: CASSRTEGNTIYF. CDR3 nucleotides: TGTGCCAGCAGTCGGACAGAAGGAAACACCATATATTTT.